The sequence of this T cell receptor beta chain was determined in a study of human T cells and chemical hapten exposure. The CDR3 spans 15 residues. The germline V and J ends were trimmed by 3 bases and 5 bases, with 14 bases remaining between them. Details on this clonotype: Its antigen is not identified.

Whole-study findings and limits: There was no change with DPC sensitization in TCRs above 1 in 1000 frequency.

Each cDNA molecule in the library carried unique molecular identifiers. In the original analysis: With a range of 23,224 to 690,600, the median per sample was roughly 91,000 TCRs. TCRdb recomputed calls from the RACE reads with MiXCR, one row per CDR3 protein. These V and J calls are TCRdb output, not the study's own analysis. Among 70,000 to 85,000 distinct CDR3 sequences listed, about 8.7% were seen once. Time point: healthy volunteer bleed at 6 weeks. Unfractionated whole blood yielded the extracted total RNA. This sequence was found in a male donor in good health. Some clones in this sample may be carry-over from other donors' samples. The V and J genes are TRBV12-3 or TRBV12-4 and TRBJ2-4; D gene uncertain. Sequencing used whole blood. CDR3 sequence: CASSFGSSGQNIQYF. CDR3 DNA: TGTGCCAGCAGTTTTGGTTCTTCTGGTCAAAACATTCAGTACTTC.